These 32 T cell receptor beta chains were all obtained from the same sample, sequenced in a study of T cells after yellow fever vaccination. TCRdb used MiXCR to reprocess the 5' RACE reads, holding one entry per CDR3 protein. The table records 300,000 to 400,000 distinct CDR3 sequences, 12% of them present only once. The specimen comprised CD4+ T cells sorted from PBMCs, sampled 15 days after the yellow fever booster vaccination. The receptor set was obtained from a young man who received the YFV17D yellow fever vaccine.

V gene TRBV15 combines with J gene TRBJ1-6; a possible D gene is TRBD1 (5 bases). Germline lookup yields CDR1 LNHNV and CDR2 YYDKDF (reference sequence). V shed 0 bases and J shed 7 bases, with 10 bases lying between them. This CDR3 has 15 amino acids. The CDR3 DNA follows: TGTGCCACCAGCAGAGATGTAGCAGGGAATTCACCCCTCCACTTT. Translated, it gives CATSRDVAGNSPLHF.

This clonotype has just a few counts. The chain joins TRBV7-2 to TRBJ1-1; D is unclear. The germline V and J ends were trimmed by 5 bases and 1 base, with 8 bases remaining between them. The CDR3 covers 13 residues. Germline lookup yields CDR1 SGHTA and CDR2 FQGNSA. CDR3 nucleotide sequence: TGTGCCAGCAGCATGCTCTGGAACACTGAAGCTTTCTTT. It translates to CASSMLWNTEAFF.

V usage is TRBV11-2 and J usage is TRBJ2-7, with 7 nucleotides matching TRBD2. The CDR3 contains 13 residues. The V and J ends lost 4 bases and 4 bases, in that order; junction bases with no gene match: 4. Germline lookup yields CDR1 SGHAT and CDR2 FQNNGV. The CDR3 nucleotides read TGTGCCAGCAGCTGGGGGGGTCTTTACGAGCAGTACTTC. Its protein product is CASSWGGLYEQYF. The whole variable domain, remainder taken from reference TRBV11-2 and TRBJ2-7, is EAGVAQSPRYKIIEKRQSVAFWCNPISGHATLYWYQQILGQGPKLLIQFQNNGVVDDSQLPKDRFSAERLKGVDSTLKIQPAKLEDSAVYLCASSWGGLYEQYFGPGTRLTVT.

The J gene is TRBJ2-7, the V gene TRBV2; D not certain. Looked up from germline, CDR1 is SNHLY and CDR2 is FYNNEI. This CDR3 has 13 amino acids. V lost 3 bases and J 5 bases, leaving 11 bases between the germline ends. The CDR3 reads CASSDYGGHEQYV. The CDR3 coding sequence is TGTGCCAGCAGTGATTACGGTGGCCACGAGCAGTACGTC.

This clonotype occurred a few times. The rearrangement joins TRBV20-1 to TRBJ2-5; D is unresolved. The CDR3 spans 13 residues. Germline V gene lookup returns CDR1 DFQATT and CDR2 SNEGSKA (reference sequence). Trimming stripped 3 bases from V and 5 bases from J, with 13 bases between. CDR3 in amino acids: CSASLQLFETQYF. The DNA of the CDR3 is TGCAGTGCTAGTCTACAGCTTTTTGAGACCCAGTACTTC.

The J gene is TRBJ2-1, the V gene TRBV18, with TRBD1 matching over 8 bases. Germline V gene data show CDR1 as KGHSH and CDR2 as LQKENI. This CDR3 has 15 amino acids. With V trimmed by 5 bases and J by 4 bases, 7 bases remained unmatched. The CDR3 DNA sequence: TGTGCCAGCTCAACCGGACAGGGCGATTACAATGAGCAGTTCTTC. Encoded protein: CASSTGQGDYNEQFF. Full variable domain (missing parts from reference TRBV18 and TRBJ2-1): NAGVMQNPRHLVRRRGQEARLRCSPMKGHSHVYWYRQLPEEGLKFMVYLQKENIIDESGMPKERFSAEFPKEGPSILRIQQVVRGDSAAYFCASSTGQGDYNEQFFGPGTRLTVL.

The chain has TRBV18 and TRBJ1-1, with D possibly being TRBD1 (5 bases). Trimming stripped 5 bases from V and 2 bases from J, with 15 bases between. CDR3 length equals 15 residues. CDR1 and CDR2 (germline): KGHSH, LQKENI. CDR3 in DNA: TGTGCCAGCTCAGTGCTTTCCCAGGGCAACACTGAAGCTTTCTTT. Its protein is CASSVLSQGNTEAFF.

This clonotype was seen more than once but under ten times. V is TRBV19 and J is TRBJ1-1; D ambiguous. Germline V gene lookup returns CDR1 LNHDA and CDR2 SQIVND (reference sequence). This CDR3 contains 14 residues. V dropped 6 bases and J dropped 0 bases, with 11 bases sitting between them. The CDR3 bases are TGTGCCAGTAGAGCGACACGGATGAACACTGAAGCTTTCTTT. It yields the protein CASRATRMNTEAFF.

This clonotype was observed once. The conserved closing phenylalanine or tryptophan is absent in this CDR3, likely reflecting a read error. The V and J genes are TRBV7-9 and TRBJ1-1; possible D gene TRBD1, 5 bases. CDR3 length: 13 residues. Trimming stripped 3 bases from V and 7 bases from J, with 12 bases between. Germline V gene lookup returns CDR1 SEHNR and CDR2 FQNEAQ (reference sequence). CDR3 in DNA: TGTGCCAGCAGCTTTCCCCCCAGGGATGAAGCTTTCTCT. Protein sequence: CASSFPPRDEAFS.

This clonotype has more than one count but fewer than ten. V usage is TRBV5-1 and J usage is TRBJ1-2; D perhaps matches TRBD1 (5 bases). This CDR3 is built from 12 residues. V dropped 7 bases and J dropped 2 bases, with 9 bases sitting between them. Germline assignment: CDR1 SGHRS and CDR2 YFSETQ. The CDR3 here is CASGADNYGYTF. CDR3 DNA: TGCGCCAGCGGGGCGGACAACTATGGCTACACCTTC.

The rearrangement uses TRBV27 and TRBJ2-5, with D unclear. This CDR3 comprises 13 residues. Trimming removed 2 bases from V and 4 bases from J, with 8 bases in between. Germline CDR1 reads MNHEY; CDR2 reads SMNVEV (reference sequence). Here the CDR3 reads CASSLRQRETQYF. CDR3 nucleotides: TGTGCCAGCAGTTTACGTCAGCGAGAGACCCAGTACTTC.

In its sample, this clonotype was seen many times. The chain uses TRBV4-3 and TRBJ2-7; TRBD1 or TRBD2 may be the D gene (5 bases each). The CDR3 contains 14 residues. The germline V gene has CDR1 LGHNA and CDR2 YSLEER. Trimming pared 0 bases from V and 6 bases from J, leaving 12 bases between. CDR3 residues: CASSQDEGRIEQYF. The CDR3 DNA is TGCGCCAGCAGCCAAGACGAGGGGCGGATCGAGCAGTACTTC.

The CDR3: CASSSQGGAEAFF. As DNA, the CDR3 is TGTGCCAGCAGTTCACAGGGGGGAGCTGAAGCTTTCTTT. The J gene is TRBJ1-1, the V gene TRBV12-3 or TRBV12-4, with 8 bases that match TRBD1. This CDR3 is built from 13 residues. With V trimmed by 4 bases and J by 6 bases, 4 bases remained unmatched.

This clonotype was recorded a few times. The V call is TRBV5-1, the J call TRBJ2-1; TRBD1 is a possible D gene (5 bases). CDR1 and CDR2 (germline): SGHRS, YFSETQ. The CDR3 has 13 residues. Deletions cut 3 bases from V and 8 bases from J, with 12 bases between. Written as DNA, the CDR3 is TGCGCCAGCAGCTCAACAGGCGGAGATGAGCAGTTCTTC. Its translation: CASSSTGGDEQFF.

This clonotype was observed a few times. This chain uses TRBV6-2 or TRBV6-3 with TRBJ2-2; no firm D call. The CDR3 length is 12 residues. V shed 6 bases and J shed 9 bases, with 11 bases lying between them. Germline CDR1 is MNHEY and CDR2 is SVGEGT. Written as DNA, the CDR3 is TGTGCCAGCAGCTCTACGGCCCGGGAGCTGTTTTTT. Translation gives CASSSTARELFF.

The chain has TRBV12-5 and TRBJ2-4; possibly TRBD1 for D (6 bases). Trimming left V 6 bases short and J 0 bases short, with 9 bases between. CDR3 size: 14 residues. Germline CDR1 reads LGHNT; CDR2 reads FRNRAP. CDR3 protein: CASGKQGAKNIQYF. CDR3 DNA: TGTGCTAGTGGGAAACAGGGAGCCAAAAACATTCAGTACTTC.

The chain joins TRBV3-1 to TRBJ2-2; the D gene could be TRBD1 or TRBD2 (6 bases each). V was cut by 10 bases and J by 4 bases, with 16 bases left in between. The CDR3 extends over 14 amino acids. Germline V CDR1 and CDR2: LGHDT, YNNKEL (reference sequence). Here the CDR3 DNA reads TGTGCCACGGACAGCCCGGGGGTCACCGGGGAGCTGTTTTTT. It codes for CATDSPGVTGELFF.

This clonotype turned up a few times. The V call is TRBV6-2 or TRBV6-3, the J call TRBJ2-5; TRBD2 matches 10 bases. CDR3 length equals 15 residues. The V and J ends lost 5 bases and 3 bases, in that order; junction bases with no gene match: 6. Per the germline V gene, CDR1 is MNHEY and CDR2 is SVGEGT. The CDR3 reads CASSTLAGAKETQYF. Written as DNA, the CDR3 is TGTGCCAGCAGTACTCTAGCGGGGGCCAAAGAGACCCAGTACTTC.

This clonotype showed up just a few times. This chain connects TRBV6-1 to TRBJ1-5; D unresolved. Germline V gene sequence: CDR1 MNHNS, CDR2 SASEGT. Trimming shortened V by 4 bases and J by 1 base, and 14 bases separated the two germline ends. CDR3 length: 16 amino acids. Here the CDR3 DNA reads TGTGCCAGCAGTGGGGTAAGGGCATTAAGCAATCAGCCCCAGCATTTT. Encoded protein: CASSGVRALSNQPQHF.

This chain uses TRBV5-4 with TRBJ2-5; D is perhaps TRBD2 (6 bases). The CDR3 sequence is 12 residues long. CDR1 is SGHNT and CDR2 is YYREEE in the germline V gene (reference sequence). The V and J ends lost 7 bases and 4 bases respectively, with 11 bases between them. CDR3 nucleotide sequence: TGTGCCAGCCAGGAGGGGCGAGAGACCCAGTACTTC. Amino acids: CASQEGRETQYF. The complete variable domain, with remaining parts taken from reference TRBV5-4 and TRBJ2-5, reads ETGVTQSPTHLIKTRGQQVTLRCSSQSGHNTVSWYQQALGQGPQFIFQYYREEENGRGNFPPRFSGLQFPNYSSELNVNALELDDSALYLCASQEGRETQYFGPGTRLLVL.

This clonotype showed up just a few times. J is TRBJ2-5 and V is TRBV5-1; 8 positions agree with TRBD2. Looked up from germline, CDR1 is SGHRS and CDR2 is YFSETQ. V lost 4 bases to trimming and J lost 2 bases; unmatched junction nucleotides: 10. The CDR3 has 16 residues. CDR3 residues: CASSTGVAGFQETQYF. The DNA of the CDR3 is TGCGCCAGCAGCACCGGGGTAGCGGGGTTTCAAGAGACCCAGTACTTC.

This clonotype was detected a few times. V gene TRBV29-1 combines with J gene TRBJ2-2; 9 positions match TRBD2. The germline V gene encodes CDR1 SQVTM and CDR2 ANQGSEA. Trimming removed 7 bases from V and 0 bases from J; junction bases left unmatched: 3. The CDR3 length is 14 residues. DNA for the CDR3: TGCAGCGCGAGCGGGGGGCCGAACACCGGGGAGCTGTTTTTT. It codes for CSASGGPNTGELFF.

The chain couples TRBV5-5 to TRBJ2-5, with 7 nucleotides matching TRBD1. CDR1 is SGHKS, CDR2 YYEKEE, per germline (reference sequence). Germline trimming cut 0 bases from V and 6 bases from J; bases unmatched to any gene: 8. CDR3 length: 15 amino acids. The CDR3 loop is CASSLGLTGLKTQYF. For the CDR3, the DNA is TGTGCCAGCAGCTTGGGATTGACAGGGCTCAAGACCCAGTACTTC.

The chain carries TRBV6-2 or TRBV6-3 and TRBJ2-1; D is uncertain. V lost 6 bases and J lost 6, with 9 bases in between. In germline, CDR1 is MNHEY, CDR2 SVGEGT. The CDR3 loop spans 12 amino acids. In DNA, the CDR3 is TGTGCCAGCAGGTCCTTAGGCAATGAGCAGTTCTTC. As protein: CASRSLGNEQFF.

This clonotype has more than one count but fewer than ten. V usage is TRBV3-1 and J usage is TRBJ2-1; D is unclear. CDR1 LGHDT and CDR2 YNNKEL come from the germline V gene (reference sequence). The CDR3 covers 15 residues. Trimming pared 6 bases from V and 0 bases from J, leaving 12 bases between. The CDR3, as DNA: TGTGCCAGCAGACTTGCCCCAAGCTCCTACAATGAGCAGTTCTTC. It yields the protein CASRLAPSSYNEQFF.

There are a few counts of this clonotype. V usage is TRBV20-1 and J usage is TRBJ1-3; possible D gene TRBD1, 6 bases. This CDR3 is built from 15 residues. V shed 1 base and J shed 2 bases, with 12 bases lying between them. Germline loops: CDR1 DFQATT, CDR2 SNEGSKA (reference sequence). The CDR3 DNA reads as TGCAGTGCTAGAGGCGGCAGGGGCGCTGGAAACACCATATATTTT. Its protein is CSARGGRGAGNTIYF.

This clonotype was detected a few times. This chain connects TRBV5-1 to TRBJ2-3; D possibly matches TRBD1 or TRBD2 (6 bases each). From germline, CDR1 is SGHRS and CDR2 YFSETQ. The CDR3 has 15 amino acids. V was cut by 0 bases and J by 4 bases, with 12 bases left in between. CDR3 residues: CASSLAPGEADTQYF. In DNA form, the CDR3 reads TGCGCCAGCAGCTTGGCCCCAGGGGAGGCAGATACGCAGTATTTT. The full variable domain, with the rest looked up from reference TRBV5-1 and TRBJ2-3, is KAGVTQTPRYLIKTRGQQVTLSCSPISGHRSVSWYQQTPGQGLQFLFEYFSETQRNKGNFPGRFSGRQFSNSRSEMNVSTLELGDSALYLCASSLAPGEADTQYFGPGTRLTVL.

The rearrangement links TRBV19 to TRBJ2-1; no firm D call. V lost 7 bases to trimming and J lost 3 bases, with 13 bases between them. The CDR3 runs 14 residues. CDR1 LNHDA and CDR2 SQIVND come from the germline V gene (reference sequence). CDR3 in amino acids: CASNSGGRYNEQFF. For the CDR3, the DNA is TGTGCCAGTAATTCCGGCGGACGCTACAATGAGCAGTTCTTC.

This clonotype appeared once. The chain recombines TRBV11-2 with TRBJ2-3; 8 nucleotides match TRBD2. The CDR3 has 18 amino acids. V lost 3 bases, J lost 1 base, and 12 bases stayed unmatched. Germline V gene sequence: CDR1 SGHAT, CDR2 FQNNGV. The DNA for the CDR3 is TGTGCCAGCAGCTTCCGGGGGCTAGCGGGTCTTGGCACAGATACGCAGTATTTT. The encoded protein is CASSFRGLAGLGTDTQYF.

V gene TRBV12-3 or TRBV12-4 combines with J gene TRBJ1-5; 9 bases align to TRBD1. The CDR3 covers 15 residues. The ends lost 6 bases at V and 1 base at J; junction bases unmatched: 4. This CDR3 reads CASRPGQGSNQPQHF. The CDR3 DNA reads as TGTGCCAGCAGACCGGGACAGGGAAGCAATCAGCCCCAGCATTTT.

This clonotype was detected only a few times. The rearrangement joins TRBV20-1 to TRBJ1-3; tentatively, D is TRBD1 (6 bases). The CDR3 covers 15 residues. Germline CDR1 and CDR2: DFQATT and SNEGSKA (reference sequence). Trimming removed 5 bases at V and 1 base at J, with 15 bases between. CDR3 loop: CSAAPGQLSGNTIYF. The CDR3 DNA reads as TGCAGTGCTGCACCAGGACAGTTATCTGGAAACACCATATATTTT.

V and J are TRBV6-1 and TRBJ1-3, with D unresolved. Germline V lookup: CDR1 MNHNS, CDR2 SASEGT. V lost 7 bases, J lost 2 bases, and 21 bases lay in between. This CDR3 has 17 amino acids. The CDR3 region has the DNA TGTGCCAGCACCCCTTCCGTAGGCGGATACGCTGGAAACACCATATATTTT. As protein: CASTPSVGGYAGNTIYF.